These T cell receptor beta chains were read from a single sample in a study of blood T cell repertoires in COVID-19. The data were produced by immunoSEQ multiplex PCR, yet TCRdb's version contains in-frame clones alone and is incomplete. The sample consists of 230,000 or so clones, 80% to 90% of them appearing once. Sample: peripheral blood. Receptor source: a woman aged 35 to 49 who had recovered from COVID-19. Both conserved end residues are part of each CDR3. Each record gives: CDR3 protein, CDR3 DNA, J gene, V gene, clone size, D gene. A D gene is named only where the DNA matches it firmly. Size tells how often a clone was seen (once, few, many) or the class of an expanded clone, and some rows leave it out.

CDR3: CASSEAHPRAGNQPQHF; DNA: TGTGCCAGCAGTGAAGCGCACCCCAGGGCGGGCAATCAGCCCCAGCATTTT; J: TRBJ1-5; V: TRBV6-1; size: .; D: .
CDR3: CAWTSGGAADNTDTQYF; DNA: TGTGCCTGGACTAGCGGGGGGGCCGCCGACAACACAGATACGCAGTATTTT; J: TRBJ2-3; V: TRBV30; size: .; D: TRBD2
CDR3: CSVDGVRTGYGYTF; DNA: TGCAGCGTTGATGGAGTAAGGACAGGCTATGGCTACACCTTC; J: TRBJ1-2; V: TRBV29-1; size: .; D: TRBD1
CDR3: CATSRGGRGFNEKLFF; DNA: TGTGCCACCAGCAGAGGAGGGCGGGGATTTAATGAAAAACTGTTTTTT; J: TRBJ1-4; V: TRBV15; size: .; D: .
CDR3: CASSSLQGDTQYF; DNA: TGTGCCAGCAGTTCACTACAGGGCGATACGCAGTATTTT; J: TRBJ2-3; V: TRBV6-5; size: .; D: .
CDR3: CASSLTAGGLNEQFF; DNA: TGTGCCAGCAGCTTAACTGCGGGGGGGCTAAATGAGCAGTTCTTC; J: TRBJ2-1; V: TRBV7-9; size: .; D: TRBD2
CDR3: CASSPSFETQYF; DNA: TGTGCCAGCAGTCCTAGCTTCGAGACCCAGTACTTC; J: TRBJ2-5; V: TRBV12-3/TRBV12-4; size: .; D: .
CDR3: CAISEVGHYASGRGGNEQFF; DNA: TGTGCCATCAGTGAAGTGGGGCATTACGCTAGCGGGAGAGGGGGGAATGAGCAGTTCTTC; J: TRBJ2-1; V: TRBV10-3; size: once; D: TRBD2
CDR3: CASSQDVSREDNEQFF; DNA: TGTGCCAGCAGCCAAGATGTCTCCCGGGAGGACAATGAGCAGTTCTTC; J: TRBJ2-1; V: TRBV3-1/TRBV3-2; size: once; D: TRBD2
CDR3: CAWRHRDNQPQHF; DNA: TGTGCCTGGAGGCACAGGGACAATCAGCCCCAGCATTTT; J: TRBJ1-5; V: TRBV30; size: .; D: .
CDR3: CASSPRQGAVYGYTF; DNA: TGTGCCAGTAGTCCTCGACAGGGGGCGGTCTATGGCTACACCTTC; J: TRBJ1-2; V: TRBV19; size: .; D: TRBD1
CDR3: CASSYYGRRNTEAFF; DNA: TGTGCCAGCAGTTACTACGGCAGGCGGAACACTGAAGCTTTCTTT; J: TRBJ1-1; V: TRBV6-5; size: .; D: .
CDR3: CASSMSYSPLHF; DNA: TGTGCCAGTAGTATGTCCTATTCACCCCTCCACTTT; J: TRBJ1-6; V: TRBV19; size: .; D: .
CDR3: CASSEGLTGTYEQYF; DNA: TGCGCCAGCAGTGAGGGCCTGACCGGGACCTACGAGCAGTACTTC; J: TRBJ2-7; V: TRBV10-2; size: .; D: .
CDR3: CASSPPHGGSYNEQFF; DNA: TGTGCCAGCTCACCACCTCACGGGGGTTCCTACAATGAGCAGTTCTTC; J: TRBJ2-1; V: TRBV18; size: few; D: .
CDR3: CASSLYRVINSPLHF; DNA: TGTGCCAGCAGCTTATACAGGGTTATTAATTCACCCCTCCACTTT; J: TRBJ1-6; V: TRBV7-2; size: .; D: .
CDR3: CASSLRYTDTQYF; DNA: TGTGCCAGCAGCTTACGGTACACAGATACGCAGTATTTT; J: TRBJ2-3; V: TRBV5-6; size: .; D: .
CDR3: CASSSYRGLGAFF; DNA: TGCGCCAGCAGCTCATACAGGGGGCTGGGAGCTTTCTTT; J: TRBJ1-1; V: TRBV5-1; size: .; D: TRBD1
CDR3: CASSQQAGTDTQYF; DNA: TGCGCCAGCAGCCAGCAAGCGGGCACAGATACGCAGTATTTT; J: TRBJ2-3; V: TRBV4-1; size: .; D: .
CDR3: CASSFVGGQGFF; DNA: TGTGCCAGCAGTTTCGTAGGTGGACAGGGGTTCTTC; J: TRBJ2-1; V: TRBV12-3/TRBV12-4; size: few; D: TRBD1
CDR3: CASSHRATGELFF; DNA: TGTGCCAGCAGTCACAGGGCCACCGGGGAGCTGTTTTTT; J: TRBJ2-2; V: TRBV7-9; size: few; D: .
CDR3: CSALRDGGYTF; DNA: TGCAGTGCTCTCAGAGACGGGGGCTACACCTTC; J: TRBJ1-2; V: TRBV20-1; size: .; D: .
CDR3: CASSPGLAGVRYNEQFF; DNA: TGCGCCAGCAGTCCTGGACTAGCGGGAGTTAGGTACAATGAGCAGTTCTTC; J: TRBJ2-1; V: TRBV4-1; size: .; D: TRBD2
CDR3: CASGLVAGAYGYTF; DNA: TGTGCTAGTGGTTTGGTGGCAGGGGCCTATGGCTACACCTTC; J: TRBJ1-2; V: TRBV12-5; size: .; D: .
CDR3: CASSYLDRGARKLFF; DNA: TGTGCCAGCAGTTACCTTGACAGGGGGGCACGAAAACTGTTTTTT; J: TRBJ1-4; V: TRBV6-5; size: .; D: TRBD1
CDR3: CASSARTHRGSNQPQHF; DNA: TGTGCCAGCAGCGCAAGAACCCACAGGGGTAGCAATCAGCCCCAGCATTTT; J: TRBJ1-5; V: TRBV5-8; size: .; D: TRBD1
CDR3: CASSFGTLETQYF; DNA: TGTGCCAGCAGCTTTGGGACATTAGAGACCCAGTACTTC; J: TRBJ2-5; V: TRBV7-2; size: .; D: .
CDR3: CASSLRARGRLETQYF; DNA: TGTGCCAGCAGTTTACGGGCCAGGGGTAGATTGGAGACCCAGTACTTC; J: TRBJ2-5; V: TRBV27; size: once; D: .
CDR3: CAWSRRGGSNQPQHF; DNA: TGTGCCTGGAGCCGGCGGGGGGGAAGCAATCAGCCCCAGCATTTT; J: TRBJ1-5; V: TRBV30; size: .; D: .
CDR3: CASSFPTAPGYTF; DNA: TGTGCCAGCAGTTTCCCGACAGCACCTGGCTACACCTTC; J: TRBJ1-2; V: TRBV28; size: once; D: .
CDR3: CASTGGSGTDTQYF; DNA: TGTGCCAGTACGGGGGGTTCGGGGACAGATACGCAGTATTTT; J: TRBJ2-3; V: TRBV19; size: .; D: TRBD2
CDR3: CASSLQGKRGYTF; DNA: TGTGCCAGCAGTTTACAGGGAAAAAGGGGCTACACCTTC; J: TRBJ1-2; V: TRBV27; size: .; D: .